A single T cell receptor beta chain is shown here with its context. Its antigen remains unknown. No conserved phenylalanine or tryptophan ends this CDR3, so it is likely a read error. The limits of the CDR3 on the DNA are not certain, so only TCRdb's listed CDR3 is given. The CDR3 length is 11 residues, termini included. The sample comes from a study of T-cell memory formation after mild COVID-19. For the study at large: TCR clusters were largely donor specific. Regarding the study as a whole: Later expanders leaned CD4+, whereas day 15 to 85 contracting clones were balanced CD4/CD8. Largely, contracting CD4+ clones fell within CM and EM, and contracting CD8+ clones within EMRA. Cross-reactive memory appears to have joined, as suggested by some responding clones showing up in pre-infection memory.

Each CDR3 protein gets one entry after TCRdb re-called the 5' RACE reads with MiXCR. The sample consists of almost 550,000 distinct CDR3 sequences, around 21% of them appearing once. V and J are TRBV12-2 and TRBJ1-4; the table's D call of TRBD1 was not tested on the DNA. TRBV12-2 is a listed pseudogene. Sequenced sample: PBMCs or a T cell subset sorted from them (not recorded which). The clonotype was recovered from an adult woman who had mild COVID-19 (a few samples of this study predate the infection). Cell type and time point are not known. CDR3 sequence reads: CASRPGDRSSS.